This entry lists 11 T cell receptor beta chains sequenced from one sample in a study of blood T cell repertoires in COVID-19. TCRdb's table, derived via immunoSEQ multiplex PCR, lists solely in-frame clones and lacks some. Among some 670,000 clones, 75% to 90% were seen once, and the ten largest hold over 0.2%. Sequencing input: peripheral blood. These receptors were taken from a young woman with acute or convalescent COVID-19.

The rearrangement links TRBV10-3 to TRBJ2-5; 9 nucleotides align to TRBD1. Germline V lookup: CDR1 ENHRY, CDR2 SYGVKD. The CDR3 is 14 residues long. V dropped 11 bases and J dropped 1; count of bases not matched to a gene: 8. CDR3 DNA sequence: TGTGCCTCGAGAGGGACAGGGCCCCAAGAGACCCAGTACTTC. This encodes CASRGTGPQETQYF.

V usage is TRBV4-1 and J usage is TRBJ1-6; 10 nucleotides align to TRBD1. The CDR3 loop spans 16 amino acids. Losses at the gene ends were 0 bases for V and 13 bases for J; bases not matched to a gene: 9. Germline assignment: CDR1 MGHRA and CDR2 YSYEKL. The chain's CDR3 is CASSQDVGGQGPPLHF. In DNA form, the CDR3 reads TGCGCCAGCAGCCAAGATGTTGGGGGACAGGGGCCCCCCCTCCACTTT.

This chain connects TRBV5-4 to TRBJ1-2; D is uncertain. The CDR3 sequence is 14 residues long. Germline values: CDR1 SGHNT, CDR2 YYREEE (reference sequence). V gave up 0 bases and J gave up 8 bases, with 14 bases separating them. The CDR3 bases are TGTGCCAGCAGCTTGGGGTGGGAGGGAGACGGCTACACCTTC. Amino acids: CASSLGWEGDGYTF.

The V and J genes are TRBV7-8 and TRBJ1-2; no definite D call. V was pared by 7 bases and J by 6 bases, with 21 bases between. The CDR3 consists of 15 residues. Germline CDR1 is SGHVS and CDR2 is FQNEAQ. This CDR3 reads CASTPSINDGDGYTF. CDR3 bases: TGTGCCAGCACCCCCTCAATCAACGATGGAGATGGCTACACCTTC.

The V call is TRBV2, the J call TRBJ1-5; 7 bases are shared with TRBD1. The CDR3 has 14 amino acids. V lost 8 bases and J lost 3; bases outside the gene matches: 7. Germline assignment: CDR1 SNHLY and CDR2 FYNNEI. The CDR3 loop reads CASSPGTVNQPQHF. CDR3 nucleotides: TGTGCCAGCTCCCCTGGGACAGTCAATCAGCCCCAGCATTTT.

V gene TRBV11-2 combines with J gene TRBJ1-1; TRBD1 might be the D (5 bases). The CDR3 loop spans 15 amino acids. In germline, CDR1 is SGHAT, CDR2 FQNNGV. V gave up 1 base and J gave up 7 bases, with 16 bases separating them. The CDR3 region is CASSLAVGGAYEAFF. The CDR3 DNA is TGTGCCAGCAGCTTAGCGGTGGGGGGAGCCTATGAAGCTTTCTTT.

The chain links TRBV18 to TRBJ1-1; D is unresolved. This CDR3 comprises 14 residues. From germline, CDR1 is KGHSH and CDR2 LQKENI. Trimming took off 1 base at V and 4 bases at J, with 10 bases between the two ends. This CDR3 reads CASSPLEGSTEAFF. CDR3 DNA sequence: TGTGCCAGCTCACCACTAGAGGGAAGCACTGAAGCTTTCTTT.

V usage is TRBV29-1 and J usage is TRBJ1-2; D possibly corresponds to TRBD1 (5 bases). The CDR3 has 12 residues. CDR1 is SQVTM and CDR2 is ANQGSEA in the germline V gene. Trimming cost V 8 bases and J 0 bases, with 10 bases left between them. In DNA, the CDR3 is TGCAGCTGTTCAGGGCCTAACTATGGCTACACCTTC. Its protein product is CSCSGPNYGYTF.

The CDR3 loop is CASSLRGSNTEAFF. CDR3 sequence (DNA): TGTGCCAGTAGTCTCCGGGGTTCGAACACTGAAGCTTTCTTT. The chain employs TRBV19 and TRBJ1-1; D uncertain. With 5 bases removed from V and 1 base from J, the gap between germline ends came to 11 bases. The CDR3 sequence is 14 residues long. Germline lookup yields CDR1 LNHDA and CDR2 SQIVND (reference sequence).

This chain connects TRBV5-1 to TRBJ2-1, with 8 bases that match TRBD1. Germline CDR1 and CDR2: SGHRS and YFSETQ. The CDR3 covers 14 residues. The J segment lost 4 bases and the V segment lost 0 bases, leaving 0 bases of the junction unmatched. The CDR3 coding sequence is TGCGCCAGCAGCTTGGGGGACAGGTACAATGAGCAGTTCTTC. It yields the protein CASSLGDRYNEQFF.

The gene calls are TRBV5-6 and TRBJ1-5; 7 bases align to TRBD1. Trimming removed 4 bases from V and 6 bases from J; junction bases left unmatched: 10. The CDR3 covers 15 residues. In germline, CDR1 is SGHDT, CDR2 YYEEEE. Written as DNA, the CDR3 is TGTGCCAGCAGCCGAGGATGGGGGGACAGTCAGCCCCAGCATTTT. The encoded protein is CASSRGWGDSQPQHF.